This entry lists 29 T cell receptor beta chains sequenced from one sample in a study of blood T cell repertoires in COVID-19 (dated by TCRdb to between 2020 and 2021). Libraries came from the immunoSEQ multiplex PCR assay. In TCRdb, the immuneACCESS table is reduced to in-frame sequences with V and J assigned. These tables do not hold every clone; where another copy was compared, an unresolved V gene accounts for under half, and the others remain unexplained. This sample lists some 200,000 clones; 70% to 90% were detected once. Around 7.3% of the sample lies in the top ten. The sequencing sample was made of peripheral blood. These receptors were taken from a woman aged 45 to 65 with active or convalescent COVID-19.

The chain uses TRBV6-6 and TRBJ1-2; D is perhaps TRBD1 (6 bases). Germline V gives CDR1 MNHNY, CDR2 SVGAGI (reference sequence). The CDR3 spans 13 residues. V was trimmed by 7 bases and J by 3 bases, leaving 12 bases between them. The CDR3 loop reads CASNQGSDYGYTF. The CDR3 DNA is TGTGCCAGCAACCAGGGGTCGGACTATGGCTACACCTTC.

CDR3 sequence reads: CASSLAGRGRTENTEAFF. In DNA form, the CDR3 reads TGCGCCAGCAGCTTGGCAGGCAGGGGGCGGACAGAGAACACTGAAGCTTTCTTT. The chain combines TRBV5-1 with TRBJ1-1; 8 positions agree with TRBD1. The length of the CDR3 is 18 residues. V shed 0 bases, J shed 1 base, and the junction held 11 bases outside the gene matches. CDR1 is SGHRS and CDR2 is YFSETQ in the germline V gene. The full variable domain, with the rest looked up from reference TRBV5-1 and TRBJ1-1, is KAGVTQTPRYLIKTRGQQVTLSCSPISGHRSVSWYQQTPGQGLQFLFEYFSETQRNKGNFPGRFSGRQFSNSRSEMNVSTLELGDSALYLCASSLAGRGRTENTEAFFGQGTRLTVV.

CDR3 nucleotides: TGCGCCAGCAGCTTGGCCTTAGAAACCCAGTTCTTC. This codes for CASSLALETQFF. The rearrangement uses TRBV5-1 and TRBJ2-1; D not certain. V lost 0 bases and J 13 bases, leaving 11 bases between the germline ends. The germline V gene has CDR1 SGHRS and CDR2 YFSETQ. The CDR3 totals 12 residues.

V is TRBV19 and J is TRBJ1-5, with TRBD1 matching 7 bases. CDR1 is LNHDA, CDR2 SQIVND, per germline (reference sequence). V lost 10 bases, J lost 4 bases, and 16 bases stayed unmatched. The CDR3 runs to 16 residues. The CDR3 loop reads CATRPAQDRSNQPQHF. The CDR3, as DNA: TGTGCCACCCGACCCGCACAGGACAGGTCTAATCAGCCCCAGCATTTT.

The chain links TRBV5-8 to TRBJ1-6; tentative D call: TRBD1 (5 bases). V gave up 2 bases and J gave up 9 bases, with 12 bases separating them. Germline V lookup: CDR1 SGHTS, CDR2 YDEGEE. The CDR3 consists of 14 residues. CDR3 protein: CASSFLGGASPLHF. CDR3 nucleotides: TGTGCCAGCAGCTTCCTGGGAGGGGCTTCACCCCTCCACTTT.

The chain combines TRBV5-1 with TRBJ1-1; D possibly corresponds to TRBD1 (5 bases). This CDR3 comprises 15 residues. Germline CDR1 reads SGHRS; CDR2 reads YFSETQ. V lost 3 bases and J 8 bases, leaving 20 bases between the germline ends. Here the CDR3 DNA reads TGCGCCAGCAGCTCACTGGCGGGACTACCGAACGAAGCTTTCTTT. This sequence encodes CASSSLAGLPNEAFF.

V is TRBV2 and J is TRBJ2-5; weak D call: TRBD1 (6 bases). The CDR3 covers 11 residues. Germline CDR1 and CDR2: SNHLY and FYNNEI. The V end was cut by 7 bases, the J end by 4 bases, with 7 bases between. The CDR3 region has the DNA TGTGCCAGCAAAGGGGGAGAGACCCAGTACTTC. This gives the protein CASKGGETQYF.

The rearrangement joins TRBV5-6 to TRBJ1-2, with D unresolved. With 4 bases removed from V and 7 bases from J, the gap between germline ends came to 14 bases. The CDR3 has 13 residues. Germline V gives CDR1 SGHDT, CDR2 YYEEEE. CDR3: CASSLRANAGYTF. The CDR3 nucleotides are TGTGCCAGCAGCCTGCGGGCCAACGCTGGCTACACCTTC.

The chain carries TRBV18 and TRBJ2-1; 9 bases map to TRBD1. Germline V gene lookup returns CDR1 KGHSH and CDR2 LQKENI. V gave up 2 bases and J gave up 5 bases; unmatched junction bases: 10. CDR3 length: 17 residues. The CDR3 loop reads CASSPSRPRTGDNEQFF. CDR3 coding DNA: TGTGCCAGCTCACCATCGAGGCCCAGGACAGGGGACAATGAGCAGTTCTTC.

This clone was counted once. This chain uses TRBV5-1 with TRBJ2-5, with D maybe TRBD2 (5 bases). Looked up from germline, CDR1 is SGHRS and CDR2 is YFSETQ. V was clipped by 4 bases and J by 5 bases, with 15 bases between them. This CDR3 has 14 residues. DNA of the CDR3: TGCGCCAGCAGCCGCCAGACTACCTCGGAGACCCAGTACTTC. Translation: CASSRQTTSETQYF.

The rearrangement links TRBV3-1 (or the pseudogene TRBV3-2) to TRBJ1-4, with 7 bases identical to TRBD1. CDR3 length: 18 amino acids. Germline V gene lookup returns CDR1 LGHDT and CDR2 YNNKEL (reference sequence). The trim removed 2 bases at V and 7 bases at J, leaving 16 bases unmatched. For the CDR3, the DNA is TGTGCCAGCAGCCAAAATTCCGGGACAGCCAGGGTTGGTGAAAAACTGTTTTTT. Protein: CASSQNSGTARVGEKLFF.

V gene TRBV28 combines with J gene TRBJ1-2, with D possibly being TRBD1 (5 bases). The V and J ends lost 7 bases and 7 bases respectively, with 10 bases between them. Germline CDR1 and CDR2: MDHEN and SYDVKM. The CDR3 is 11 residues long. CDR3 DNA sequence: TGTGCCAGCACCGGAGGGGTTGGCTACACCTTC. This gives the protein CASTGGVGYTF.

The V call is TRBV27, the J call TRBJ2-7, with D unresolved. The germline V gene encodes CDR1 MNHEY and CDR2 SMNVEV (reference sequence). Trimming shortened V by 6 bases and J by 3 bases, and 21 bases separated the two germline ends. CDR3 length equals 16 residues. The CDR3 nucleotides are TGTGCCAGCAGCCCACCGACCGGTCGCGGTGTCTACGAGCAGTACTTC. It codes for CASSPPTGRGVYEQYF.

The V and J genes are TRBV7-8 and TRBJ1-2; 7 bases fit TRBD1. The CDR3 is 16 amino acids. The trim removed 2 bases at V and 4 bases at J, leaving 10 bases unmatched. CDR1 and CDR2 from the germline V gene are SGHVS and FQNEAQ. CDR3 residues: CASSLSPGGGGYGYTF. The DNA of the CDR3 is TGTGCCAGCAGCTTATCCCCGGGAGGGGGCGGCTATGGCTACACCTTC.

In this sample, this clone turned up a few times. The V call is TRBV11-2, the J call TRBJ2-1, with TRBD2 matching over 7 bases. The V gene end was trimmed by 6 bases and the J gene end by 3 bases; junction bases not matched to a gene: 5. CDR1 and CDR2 from the germline V gene are SGHAT and FQNNGV. The CDR3 has 14 amino acids. As DNA, the CDR3 is TGTGCCAGCAGAATAGCGGGCGACTACAATGAGCAGTTCTTC. This gives the protein CASRIAGDYNEQFF.

The V call is TRBV5-4, the J call TRBJ1-2; 7 nucleotides line up with TRBD1. CDR3 length: 16 amino acids. CDR1 is SGHNT, CDR2 YYREEE, per germline (reference sequence). V lost 1 base, J lost 3 bases, and 9 bases stayed unmatched. The CDR3: CASSLKGRGADYGYTF. The CDR3 DNA reads TGTGCCAGCAGCTTGAAGGGCAGGGGGGCGGACTATGGCTACACCTTC.

The J gene is TRBJ2-5, the V gene TRBV3-1 (or the pseudogene TRBV3-2), with 7 bases that match TRBD1. Germline V CDR1 and CDR2: LGHDT, YNNKEL (reference sequence). This CDR3 spans 14 amino acids. Trimming at V came to 4 bases and at J to 5 bases, leaving 7 bases not matched to a gene. The DNA for the CDR3 is TGTGCCAGCAGCCTAAGACAGGGTGGGGAGACCCAGTACTTC. It codes for CASSLRQGGETQYF.

The chain employs TRBV4-1 and TRBJ2-7; TRBD1 agrees at 8 bases. This CDR3 spans 16 amino acids. Trimming took 0 bases from V and 2 from J; bases not matched to a gene: 6. Germline values: CDR1 MGHRA, CDR2 YSYEKL. The CDR3, as DNA: TGCGCCAGCAGCCAAGATCCCAGGGGGCTTACCTACGAGCAGTACTTC. The encoded protein is CASSQDPRGLTYEQYF.

This chain connects TRBV5-1 to TRBJ2-2, with a possible D match to TRBD1 (5 bases). The CDR3 is 15 amino acids. CDR1 and CDR2 from the germline V gene are SGHRS and YFSETQ. V lost 3 bases and J lost 2, with 11 bases in between. CDR3 residues: CASSSQGPNTGELFF. The CDR3 DNA reads TGCGCCAGCAGCTCTCAGGGCCCCAACACCGGGGAGCTGTTTTTT.

This clone has just one count. The V gene is TRBV15, the J gene TRBJ1-1; 7 positions agree with TRBD1. V lost 4 bases to trimming and J lost 1 base; unmatched junction nucleotides: 6. The V gene's germline CDR1 is LNHNV and CDR2 YYDKDF (reference sequence). CDR3 length: 15 amino acids. This CDR3 reads CATSIGGQANTEAFF. Written as DNA, the CDR3 is TGTGCCACCAGCATTGGAGGACAGGCGAACACTGAAGCTTTCTTT. Variable domain in full (rest from reference TRBV15 and TRBJ1-1): DAMVIQNPRYQVTQFGKPVTLSCSQTLNHNVMYWYQQKSSQAPKLLFHYYDKDFNNEADTPDNFQSRRPNTSFCFLDIRSPGLGDTAMYLCATSIGGQANTEAFFGQGTRLTVV.

The chain employs TRBV25-1 and TRBJ2-1; 12 nucleotides line up with TRBD2. The CDR3 is 16 residues long. J was trimmed by 3 bases and V by 10 bases; bases with no gene match: 10. CDR1 MGHDK and CDR2 SYGVNS come from the germline V gene. The CDR3 is CATSLSSGGVYNEQFF. The CDR3 DNA follows: TGTGCCACCTCTCTTTCTAGCGGGGGGGTCTACAATGAGCAGTTCTTC. The full variable domain, with the rest looked up from reference TRBV25-1 and TRBJ2-1, is EADIYQTPRYLVIGTGKKITLECSQTMGHDKMYWYQQDPGMELHLIHYSYGVNSTEKGDLSSESTVSRIRTEHFPLTLESARPSHTSQYLCATSLSSGGVYNEQFFGPGTRLTVL.

The rearrangement joins TRBV7-9 to TRBJ1-2; a weak D match, TRBD1 (5 bases). The CDR3 consists of 14 residues. With 5 bases removed from V and 4 bases from J, the gap between germline ends came to 14 bases. Germline V gene lookup returns CDR1 SEHNR and CDR2 FQNEAQ (reference sequence). This CDR3 reads CASSSFGQSYGYTF. The CDR3 DNA reads TGTGCCAGCAGCAGTTTTGGACAAAGCTATGGCTACACCTTC.

The chain uses TRBV4-1 and TRBJ1-1; 7 nucleotides line up with TRBD1. From germline, CDR1 is MGHRA and CDR2 YSYEKL. The CDR3 contains 15 residues. V shed 4 bases and J 7 bases; nucleotides not matched to a gene: 12. The CDR3, as DNA: TGCGCCAGCAGCCGTACCGGGACAGAGAACCTTGAAGCTTTCTTT. Amino acids: CASSRTGTENLEAFF.

The chain recombines TRBV18 with TRBJ1-4, with 9 bases that match TRBD1. After removal of 2 bases from V and 7 bases from J, the junction contained 5 bases not matched to a gene. The CDR3 consists of 15 residues. Germline V CDR1 and CDR2: KGHSH, LQKENI. The DNA for the CDR3 is TGTGCCAGCTCACCAAGTATGACAGGGGGTGAAAAACTGTTTTTT. As protein: CASSPSMTGGEKLFF. The entire variable domain, with the rest obtained from reference TRBV18 and TRBJ1-4, is as follows: NAGVMQNPRHLVRRRGQEARLRCSPMKGHSHVYWYRQLPEEGLKFMVYLQKENIIDESGMPKERFSAEFPKEGPSILRIQQVVRGDSAAYFCASSPSMTGGEKLFFGSGTQLSVL.

The CDR3 DNA follows: TGTGCCAGCAGCTTAGCGCTCCGGGGGGGCCGTTTTGAGGATGAGCAGTTCTTC. It is translated as CASSLALRGGRFEDEQFF. The rearrangement links TRBV7-2 to TRBJ2-1; 8 bases are a match to TRBD2. CDR1 is SGHTA and CDR2 is FQGNSA in the germline V gene. CDR3 size: 18 residues. V trimming: 0 bases; J trimming: 8 bases; junction bases outside the gene matches: 15. Based on the CDR3 plus reference TRBV7-2 and TRBJ2-1, the full variable domain is GAGVSQSPSNKVTEKGKDVELRCDPISGHTALYWYRQSLGQGLEFLIYFQGNSAPDKSGLPSDRFSAERTGGSVSTLTIQRTQQEDSAVYLCASSLALRGGRFEDEQFFGPGTRLTVL.

This chain's CDR3 is CASSPGRGFSDTQYF. In DNA form, the CDR3 reads TGTGCCAGCAGCCCTGGCCGTGGGTTTAGCGATACGCAGTATTTT. J is TRBJ2-3 and V is TRBV7-9, with D unresolved. CDR3 length equals 15 residues. Germline CDR1 reads SEHNR; CDR2 reads FQNEAQ (reference sequence). Trimming cost V 5 bases and J 6 bases, with 18 bases left between them. The full variable domain, its missing parts supplied by reference TRBV7-9 and TRBJ2-3, is DTGVSQNPRHKITKRGQNVTFRCDPISEHNRLYWYRQTLGQGPEFLTYFQNEAQLEKSRLLSDRFSAERPKGSFSTLEIQRTEQGDSAMYLCASSPGRGFSDTQYFGPGTRLTVL.

The gene calls are TRBV29-1 and TRBJ1-2; 8 bases line up with TRBD1. Trimming cost V 7 bases and J 8 bases; bases outside gene matches: 9. Looked up from germline, CDR1 is SQVTM and CDR2 is ANQGSEA. CDR3 length: 12 residues. CDR3 coding DNA: TGCAGCGCTGTGCAGGGGGCAGGGGGCTACACCTTC. Protein product: CSAVQGAGGYTF. Combining the CDR3 with reference TRBV29-1 and TRBJ1-2 gives the whole variable domain SAVISQKPSRDICQRGTSLTIQCQVDSQVTMMFWYRQQPGQSLTLIATANQGSEATYESGFVIDKFPISRPNLTFSTLTVSNMSPEDSSIYLCSAVQGAGGYTFGSGTRLTVV.

The chain links TRBV15 to TRBJ2-6; D might be TRBD2 (6 bases). The V gene lost 1 base and the J gene lost 3 bases, with 10 bases spanning the gap. The CDR3 is 16 amino acids. The germline CDR1 and CDR2 sequences are LNHNV and YYDKDF (reference sequence). CDR3 loop: CATSRGWGVGANVLTF. CDR3 nucleotide sequence: TGTGCCACCAGCAGAGGCTGGGGGGTTGGGGCCAACGTCCTGACTTTC.

V usage is TRBV3-1 (or the pseudogene TRBV3-2) and J usage is TRBJ2-3, with 7 bases lining up with TRBD2. J lost 2 bases, V lost 0 bases, and 8 bases had no gene match. Per the germline V gene, CDR1 is LGHDT and CDR2 is YNNKEL (reference sequence). The CDR3 has 17 amino acids. The CDR3 DNA is TGTGCCAGCAGCCAAGACTACAAGCGGGGAGTCACAGATACGCAGTATTTT. Encoded protein: CASSQDYKRGVTDTQYF.